The present entry profiles one T cell receptor beta chain with its context. This sample was included in a study of blood T cell repertoires in COVID-19. Study summary: The origin of the acute and convalescent COVID-19 samples was the United States, Italy and Spain. T cells, B-cell-depleted T cells, or PBMCs provided the cDNA or gDNA that served as material.

This CDR3 is 14 amino acids long. V was trimmed by 4 bases and J by 5 bases, leaving 15 bases between them. CDR1 and CDR2 from the germline V gene are SGHRS and YFSETQ. Original handling: How many nucleated cells were present was estimated from reference gene primer amplification. Only in-frame clones appear in the TCRdb table, and some are missing; sequencing was by immunoSEQ multiplex PCR. The DNA gave D and trimming, while V, J and clone size come from that table. Of roughly 70,000 clones in the sample, about nine tenths were seen once. What was sequenced was peripheral blood. V is TRBV5-1 and J is TRBJ2-5, with D unresolved. This receptor was obtained from a human donor with active COVID-19. The donor label of this sample is uncertain. The CDR3 loop reads CASSLPEGGETQYF. CDR3 nucleotides: TGCGCCAGCAGCCTCCCCGAAGGCGGCGAGACCCAGTACTTC.